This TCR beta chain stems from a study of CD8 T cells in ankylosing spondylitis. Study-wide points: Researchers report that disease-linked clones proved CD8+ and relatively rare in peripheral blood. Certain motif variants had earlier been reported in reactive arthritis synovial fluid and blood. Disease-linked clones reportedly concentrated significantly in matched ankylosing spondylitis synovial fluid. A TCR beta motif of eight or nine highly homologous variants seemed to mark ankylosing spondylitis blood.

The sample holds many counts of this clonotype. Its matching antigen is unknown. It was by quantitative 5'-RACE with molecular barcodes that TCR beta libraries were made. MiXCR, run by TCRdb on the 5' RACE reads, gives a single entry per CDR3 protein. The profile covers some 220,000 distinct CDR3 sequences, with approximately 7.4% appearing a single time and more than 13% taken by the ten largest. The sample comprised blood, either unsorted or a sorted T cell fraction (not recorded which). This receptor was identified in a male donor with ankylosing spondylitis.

The CDR3 reads CASSLTGNLNTEAFF. The CDR3 coding sequence is TGTGCCAGCAGCTTAACAGGGAACTTGAACACTGAAGCTTTCTTT. This chain uses TRBV7-9 with TRBJ1-1; TRBD1 is a possible D gene (6 bases). The V gene's germline CDR1 is SEHNR and CDR2 FQNEAQ (reference sequence). The CDR3 runs 15 residues. V lost 2 bases, J lost 0 bases, and 10 bases lay in between.